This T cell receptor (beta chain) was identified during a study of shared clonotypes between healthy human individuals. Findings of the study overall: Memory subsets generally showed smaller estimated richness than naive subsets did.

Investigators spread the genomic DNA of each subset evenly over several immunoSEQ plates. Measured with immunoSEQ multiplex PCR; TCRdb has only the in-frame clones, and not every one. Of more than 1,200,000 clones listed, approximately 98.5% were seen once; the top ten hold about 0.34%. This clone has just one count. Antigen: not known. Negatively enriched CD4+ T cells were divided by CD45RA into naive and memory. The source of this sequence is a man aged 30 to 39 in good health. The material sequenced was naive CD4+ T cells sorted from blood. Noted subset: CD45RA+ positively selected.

The CDR3 DNA reads TGTGCCAGTAGTACACAGGGGGCCTACAATGAGCAGTTCTTC. Amino acid sequence: CASSTQGAYNEQFF. The chain employs TRBV19 and TRBJ2-1, with 8 nucleotides matching TRBD1. Losses at the gene ends were 4 bases for V and 2 bases for J; bases not matched to a gene: 1. Germline V lookup: CDR1 LNHDA, CDR2 SQIVND (reference sequence). This CDR3 has 14 residues.